The clone carrying this T cell receptor beta chain was observed a few times. The sample originates from a study of blood T cell repertoires in COVID-19. The participants were between roughly 18 and 100 years old and came from 24 US areas. Grouping used clinical history reported by participants in a survey and questionnaire. The trim removed 2 bases at V and 8 bases at J, leaving 5 bases unmatched. Germline CDR1 and CDR2: KGHSH and LQKENI. CDR3 length: 14 amino acids. Original processing methods: Researchers report that nucleated cell counts were estimated from reference gene primer amplification. Assay used: immunoSEQ multiplex PCR; TCRdb lists only in-frame clones, some missing. Clone size and V and J calls were adopted from that table, with D and trimming inferred from the DNA. This table holds roughly 170,000 clones, around 85% found once.

The chain combines TRBV18 with TRBJ2-1; TRBD2 agrees at 8 bases. The clonotype originates from a woman in her thirties or forties with acute COVID-19. The sequenced sample consisted of PBMCs or T cells enriched from blood (not recorded which). The CDR3 region is CASSPGLASDEQFF. The CDR3 DNA follows: TGTGCCAGCTCACCAGGACTAGCTAGCGATGAGCAGTTCTTC.